One sample yielded the 9 T cell receptor beta chains listed below, sequenced in a study of blood T cell repertoires in COVID-19. The assay was immunoSEQ multiplex PCR, and TCRdb's table has in-frame clones only and misses some. Among about 170,000 clones listed, 85% to 90% were seen once. The sample comprised peripheral blood. The receptor source for this set is a man aged 50 to 59 who had recovered from COVID-19.

CDR3 region: CASSLVSGRASETQYF. CDR3 DNA: TGTGCCAGCAGTTTAGTTAGCGGGAGGGCCAGCGAGACCCAGTACTTC. This rearrangement joins TRBV27 to TRBJ2-5, with TRBD2 matching 11 bases. This CDR3 is 16 amino acids long. J gave up 5 bases and V 2 bases, and 7 bases lay outside the gene matches. Germline V gene sequence: CDR1 MNHEY, CDR2 SMNVEV (reference sequence).

The genes are TRBV19 and TRBJ1-6, with 7 bases that match TRBD1. V lost 6 bases, J lost 3 bases, and 2 bases stayed unmatched. The germline gives CDR1 LNHDA, CDR2 SQIVND (reference sequence). This CDR3 region has 14 residues. DNA for the CDR3: TGTGCCAGTAGCGGACAGGACTATAATTCACCCCTCCACTTT. Encoded protein: CASSGQDYNSPLHF.

The CDR3 region is CASSIIGGTEAFF. In DNA form, the CDR3 reads TGTGCCAGTAGTATCATCGGGGGCACTGAAGCTTTCTTT. The chain carries TRBV19 and TRBJ1-1; D might be TRBD1 (5 bases). Looked up from germline, CDR1 is LNHDA and CDR2 is SQIVND (reference sequence). The CDR3 covers 13 residues. Trimming took 3 bases from V and 4 from J, leaving 9 bases between them.

CDR3 protein: CASSKGLAGTTDTQYF. DNA of the CDR3: TGTGCCAGCAGCAAAGGACTAGCGGGGACCACAGATACGCAGTATTTT. V gene TRBV7-3 combines with J gene TRBJ2-3, with 12 positions matching TRBD2. The germline V gene encodes CDR1 SGHTA and CDR2 FQGTGA. CDR3 size: 16 residues. Losses at the gene ends were 5 bases for V and 2 bases for J; bases not matched to a gene: 5.

The chain employs TRBV11-2 and TRBJ2-7, with TRBD1 as a possible D gene (6 bases). V lost 0 bases, J lost 0 bases, and 9 bases lay in between. The CDR3 runs 15 residues. Per germline, CDR1 SGHAT and CDR2 FQNNGV. The CDR3 region has the DNA TGTGCCAGCAGCTTAGAGGCAGGGGCCTCCTACGAGCAGTACTTC. Amino acid sequence: CASSLEAGASYEQYF.

This chain connects TRBV18 to TRBJ2-3; a weak D match, TRBD2 (5 bases). The CDR3 is made up of 14 amino acids. V was shortened by 2 bases and J by 1 base, with 7 bases between the two germline ends. CDR1 and CDR2 from the germline V gene are KGHSH and LQKENI. The chain's CDR3 is CASSPMGGTDTQYF. CDR3 DNA: TGTGCCAGCTCACCAATGGGAGGCACAGATACGCAGTATTTT.

V is TRBV28 and J is TRBJ2-5; 12 bases are a match to TRBD2. Germline V gene sequence: CDR1 MDHEN, CDR2 SYDVKM. Losses at the gene ends were 2 bases for V and 5 bases for J; bases not matched to a gene: 6. This CDR3 comprises 16 residues. This chain's CDR3 is CASSLLLAGGHETQYF. The CDR3 DNA sequence: TGTGCCAGCAGTTTACTCCTAGCGGGGGGGCACGAGACCCAGTACTTC.

This chain joins TRBV6-1 and TRBJ1-1; perhaps TRBD1 as D (6 bases). The CDR3 totals 15 residues. Deletions cut 3 bases from V and 2 bases from J, with 13 bases between. Germline loops: CDR1 MNHNS, CDR2 SASEGT. DNA of the CDR3: TGTGCCAGCAGTGACCCCGGGACACAAAACACTGAAGCTTTCTTT. It specifies CASSDPGTQNTEAFF.

The chain links TRBV5-6 to TRBJ2-2; tentative D call: TRBD2 (5 bases). V shed 2 bases and J shed 0 bases, with 8 bases lying between them. The germline V gene encodes CDR1 SGHDT and CDR2 YYEEEE. This CDR3 contains 15 residues. The CDR3 is CASSFGGPNTGELFF. The DNA for the CDR3 is TGTGCCAGCAGCTTTGGCGGGCCGAACACCGGGGAGCTGTTTTTT. Using reference TRBV5-6 and TRBJ2-2 for the parts outside the CDR3, the full variable domain is DAGVTQSPTHLIKTRGQQVTLRCSPKSGHDTVSWYQQALGQGPQFIFQYYEEEERQRGNFPDRFSGHQFPNYSSELNVNALLLGDSALYLCASSFGGPNTGELFFGEGSRLTVL.